Below are 11 T cell receptor beta chains sequenced from a single sample in a study of T-cell reconstitution after alpha-beta-depleted transplantation in children. As it was prepared, the TCRbeta library received unique molecular identifiers. TCRdb called the PCR reads again in MiXCR, with one record for every CDR3 protein. The sample has 500,000 to 600,000 distinct CDR3 sequences; over 20% are singletons. Source: PBMCs, taken before TCRalphabeta/CD19-depleted stem cell transplant. These receptors were obtained from a boy younger than two with Wiskott-Aldrich syndrome, due to receive a stem cell transplant.

The chain has TRBV7-2 and TRBJ2-2; either TRBD1 or TRBD2 may supply D (5 bases each). The CDR3 totals 16 residues. The V and J ends lost 2 bases and 7 bases respectively, with 17 bases between them. Germline CDR1 SGHTA, CDR2 FQGNSA. The CDR3, as DNA: TGTGCCAGCAGCTTAAACGAATGGGGGTCTCACGGGGAGCTGTTTTTT. Encoded protein: CASSLNEWGSHGELFF.

The chain recombines TRBV20-1 with TRBJ2-3; no firm D call. V gave up 1 base and J gave up 2 bases, with 13 bases separating them. CDR3 length: 15 residues. Germline V gene lookup returns CDR1 DFQATT and CDR2 SNEGSKA (reference sequence). In DNA form, the CDR3 reads TGCAGTGCTAGAGTCGGCTTCATGAACACAGATACGCAGTATTTT. Its protein product is CSARVGFMNTDTQYF.

The rearrangement links TRBV30 to TRBJ1-2; D is possibly TRBD1 (5 bases). The germline V gene encodes CDR1 GTSNPN and CDR2 SVGIG (reference sequence). The CDR3 is made up of 13 amino acids. V lost 5 bases and J 4 bases, leaving 14 bases between the germline ends. The CDR3 sequence: CAWRKGQGYGYTF. CDR3 nucleotides: TGTGCCTGGCGTAAGGGGCAGGGCTATGGCTACACCTTC.

The rearrangement uses TRBV5-1 and TRBJ2-2; no clear D gene. The CDR3 extends over 16 amino acids. Trimming took off 0 bases at V and 1 base at J, with 10 bases between the two ends. Germline assignment: CDR1 SGHRS and CDR2 YFSETQ. The CDR3 nucleotides are TGCGCCAGCAGCTTGGGTGGGTTGAAGAACACCGGGGAGCTGTTTTTT. This gives the protein CASSLGGLKNTGELFF.

The rearrangement links TRBV28 to TRBJ1-6; D is unclear. The germline V gene has CDR1 MDHEN and CDR2 SYDVKM. The CDR3 is made up of 14 amino acids. Trimming left V 7 bases short and J 7 bases short, with 14 bases between. CDR3 bases: TGTGCCAGCAATCCGACCGGGAAGAATTCACCCCTCCACTTT. Translated, it gives CASNPTGKNSPLHF.

The chain has TRBV29-1 and TRBJ1-2, with D possibly matching TRBD1 (5 bases). Germline-derived CDR1 and CDR2 are SQVTM and ANQGSEA. V lost 7 bases and J 1 base, leaving 19 bases between the germline ends. CDR3 length equals 15 residues. Here the CDR3 DNA reads TGCAGCGCCAGAGCCGGGACCCTCCTTAACTATGGCTACACCTTC. This sequence encodes CSARAGTLLNYGYTF.

V and J are TRBV5-1 and TRBJ2-7; 9 positions match TRBD1. From germline, CDR1 is SGHRS and CDR2 YFSETQ. The CDR3 is made up of 14 amino acids. Trimming removed 1 base from V and 2 bases from J; junction bases left unmatched: 1. The CDR3 region is CASSLTGGTYEQYF. CDR3 bases: TGCGCCAGCAGCTTGACAGGGGGCACCTACGAGCAGTACTTC.

The gene calls are TRBV3-1 and TRBJ2-7; 8 nucleotides match TRBD2. CDR1 and CDR2 (germline): LGHDT, YNNKEL (reference sequence). The CDR3 has 19 amino acids. With 0 bases clipped from V and 3 bases from J, the junction kept 16 bases outside the gene matches. In nucleotides, the CDR3 is TGTGCCAGCAGCCAAGATCCCCCGGGAGCTGTAGCGGGACTCTACGAGCAGTACTTC. Protein sequence: CASSQDPPGAVAGLYEQYF.

In this sample, this clonotype turned up once. The chain couples TRBV7-8 to TRBJ2-1; perhaps TRBD2 as D (6 bases). V lost 1 base to trimming and J lost 8 bases, with 18 bases between them. This CDR3 spans 16 amino acids. Looked up from germline, CDR1 is SGHVS and CDR2 is FQNEAQ. In nucleotides, the CDR3 is TGTGCCAGCAGCTTAGTGAGGGCCCCCGGGGGAGATGAGCAGTTCTTC. Protein: CASSLVRAPGGDEQFF. Full variable domain (outside the CDR3, taken from reference TRBV7-8 and TRBJ2-1): GAGVSQSPRYKVAKRGQDVALRCDPISGHVSLFWYQQALGQGPEFLTYFQNEAQLDKSGLPSDRFFAERPEGSVSTLKIQRTQQEDSAVYLCASSLVRAPGGDEQFFGPGTRLTVL.

V gene TRBV6-1 combines with J gene TRBJ1-1; D might be TRBD1 (6 bases). Germline V gene data show CDR1 as MNHNS and CDR2 as SASEGT. The CDR3 is 14 amino acids. Trimming took 3 bases from V and 3 from J, leaving 11 bases between them. The CDR3 protein is CASSDDRRDTEAFF. In DNA form, the CDR3 reads TGTGCCAGCAGTGATGACAGGAGGGACACTGAAGCTTTCTTT.

The table lists this clonotype with a count of one. The chain employs TRBV20-1 and TRBJ2-5; TRBD1 or TRBD2 may be the D gene (5 bases each). V was cut by 7 bases and J by 4 bases, with 13 bases left in between. Germline V lookup: CDR1 DFQATT, CDR2 SNEGSKA (reference sequence). The CDR3 length is 12 residues. CDR3 sequence reads: CSVRRGGETQYF. The CDR3 bases are TGCAGTGTCCGCCGTGGGGGAGAGACCCAGTACTTC.